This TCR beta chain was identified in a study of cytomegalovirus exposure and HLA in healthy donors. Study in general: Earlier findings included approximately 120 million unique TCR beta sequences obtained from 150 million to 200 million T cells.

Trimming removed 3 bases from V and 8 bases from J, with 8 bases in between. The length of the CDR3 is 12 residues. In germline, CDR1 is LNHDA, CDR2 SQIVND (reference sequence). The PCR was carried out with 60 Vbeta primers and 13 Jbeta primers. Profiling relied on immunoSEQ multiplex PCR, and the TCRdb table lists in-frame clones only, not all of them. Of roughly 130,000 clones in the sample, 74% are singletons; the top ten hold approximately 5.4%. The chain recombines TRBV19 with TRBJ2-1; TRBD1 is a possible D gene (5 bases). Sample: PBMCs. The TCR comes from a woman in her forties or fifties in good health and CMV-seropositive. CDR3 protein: CASSMAGYEQFF. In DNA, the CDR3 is TGTGCCAGTAGTATGGCAGGGTATGAGCAGTTCTTC.